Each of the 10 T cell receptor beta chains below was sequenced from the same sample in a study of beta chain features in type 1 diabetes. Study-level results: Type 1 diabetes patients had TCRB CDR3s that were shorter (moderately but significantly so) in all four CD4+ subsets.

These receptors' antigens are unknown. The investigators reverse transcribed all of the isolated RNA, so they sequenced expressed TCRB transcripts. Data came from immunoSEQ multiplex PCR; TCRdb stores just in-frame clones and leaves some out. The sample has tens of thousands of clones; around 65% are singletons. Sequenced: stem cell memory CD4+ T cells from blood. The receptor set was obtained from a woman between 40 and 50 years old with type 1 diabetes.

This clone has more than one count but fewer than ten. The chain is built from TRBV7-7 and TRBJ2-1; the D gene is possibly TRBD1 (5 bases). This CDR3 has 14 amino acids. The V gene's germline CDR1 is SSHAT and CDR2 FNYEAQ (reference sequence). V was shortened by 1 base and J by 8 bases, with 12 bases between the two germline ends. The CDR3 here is CASSLGGPLDEQFF. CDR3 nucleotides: TGTGCCAGCAGCTTAGGGGGCCCTCTCGATGAGCAGTTCTTC.

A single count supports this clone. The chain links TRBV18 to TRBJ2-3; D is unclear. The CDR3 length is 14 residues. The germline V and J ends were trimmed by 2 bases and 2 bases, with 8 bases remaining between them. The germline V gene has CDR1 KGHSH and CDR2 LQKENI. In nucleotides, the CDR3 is TGTGCCAGCTCACCAGGTAGCCACACAGATACGCAGTATTTT. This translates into CASSPGSHTDTQYF. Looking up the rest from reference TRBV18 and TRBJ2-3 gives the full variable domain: NAGVMQNPRHLVRRRGQEARLRCSPMKGHSHVYWYRQLPEEGLKFMVYLQKENIIDESGMPKERFSAEFPKEGPSILRIQQVVRGDSAAYFCASSPGSHTDTQYFGPGTRLTVL.

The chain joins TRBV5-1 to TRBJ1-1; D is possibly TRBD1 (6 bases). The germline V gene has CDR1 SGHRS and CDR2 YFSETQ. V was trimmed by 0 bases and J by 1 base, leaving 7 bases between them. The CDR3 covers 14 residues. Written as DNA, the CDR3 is TGCGCCAGCAGCTTGGGGGACAAGAACACTGAAGCTTTCTTT. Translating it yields CASSLGDKNTEAFF.

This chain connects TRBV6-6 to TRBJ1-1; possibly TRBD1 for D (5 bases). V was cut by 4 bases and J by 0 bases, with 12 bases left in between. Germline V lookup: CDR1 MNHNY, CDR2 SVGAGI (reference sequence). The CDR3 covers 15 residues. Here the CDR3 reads CASSFQRGMNTEAFF. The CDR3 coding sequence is TGTGCCAGCAGTTTCCAACGGGGGATGAACACTGAAGCTTTCTTT.

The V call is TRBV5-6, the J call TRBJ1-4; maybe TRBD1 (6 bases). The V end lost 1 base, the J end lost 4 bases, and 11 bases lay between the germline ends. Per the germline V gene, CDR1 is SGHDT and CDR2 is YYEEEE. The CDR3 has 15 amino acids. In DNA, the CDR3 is TGTGCCAGCAGCTTGCTACAGGGAAATAATGAAAAACTGTTTTTT. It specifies CASSLLQGNNEKLFF.

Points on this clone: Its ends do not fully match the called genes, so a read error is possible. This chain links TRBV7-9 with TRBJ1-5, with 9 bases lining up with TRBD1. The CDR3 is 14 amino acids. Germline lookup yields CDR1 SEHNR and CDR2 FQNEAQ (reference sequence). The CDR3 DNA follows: TGTGTCAGCAGCTTGACAGGGGGAGAACAGCCCCAGCATTTT. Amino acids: CVSSLTGGEQPQHF.

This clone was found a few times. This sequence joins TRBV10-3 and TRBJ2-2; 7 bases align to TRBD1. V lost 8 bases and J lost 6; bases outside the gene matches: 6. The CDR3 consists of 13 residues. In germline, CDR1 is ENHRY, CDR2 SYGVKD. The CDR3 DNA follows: TGTGCCATCCCGGGACAGATTCCCGGGGAGCTGTTTTTT. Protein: CAIPGQIPGELFF.

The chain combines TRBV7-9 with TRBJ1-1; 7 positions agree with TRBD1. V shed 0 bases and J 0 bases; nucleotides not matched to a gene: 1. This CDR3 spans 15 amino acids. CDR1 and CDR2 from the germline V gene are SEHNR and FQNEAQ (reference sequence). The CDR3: CASSLAGGLNTEAFF. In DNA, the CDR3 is TGTGCCAGCAGCTTAGCAGGGGGCCTGAACACTGAAGCTTTCTTT. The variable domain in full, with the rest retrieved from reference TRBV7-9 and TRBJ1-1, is DTGVSQNPRHKITKRGQNVTFRCDPISEHNRLYWYRQTLGQGPEFLTYFQNEAQLEKSRLLSDRFSAERPKGSFSTLEIQRTEQGDSAMYLCASSLAGGLNTEAFFGQGTRLTVV.

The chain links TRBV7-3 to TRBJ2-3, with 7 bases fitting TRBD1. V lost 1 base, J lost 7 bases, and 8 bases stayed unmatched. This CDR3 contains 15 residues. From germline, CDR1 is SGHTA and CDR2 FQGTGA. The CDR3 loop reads CASSLRGLDRNTQYF. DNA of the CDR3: TGTGCCAGCAGCTTAAGGGGGCTGGACAGGAATACGCAGTATTTT.

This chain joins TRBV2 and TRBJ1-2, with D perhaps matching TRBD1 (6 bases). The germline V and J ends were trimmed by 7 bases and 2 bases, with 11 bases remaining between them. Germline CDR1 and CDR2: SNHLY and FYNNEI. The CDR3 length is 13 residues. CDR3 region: CASIGQKNYGYTF. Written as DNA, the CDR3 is TGTGCCAGCATCGGACAGAAGAACTATGGCTACACCTTC.